Below are 29 T cell receptor beta chains sequenced from a single sample in a study of CD4 T cells in relation to SARS-CoV-2 and coronaviruses. The unexposed donors gave CD4+ T cells in about 2011-2018, prior to COVID-19. The cells were cultured for 10 days before CD4+ T cells were isolated. The antigens of these receptors remain unknown. The data were produced by immunoSEQ multiplex PCR, yet TCRdb's version contains in-frame clones alone and is incomplete. The table shows about 17,000 clones, with around three quarters occurring only once. Sequenced sample: CD4+ T cells from PBMCs, cultured in vitro. Receptor source: a human donor in good health.

This chain links TRBV10-3 with TRBJ2-3; 8 bases align to TRBD2. The germline V gene has CDR1 ENHRY and CDR2 SYGVKD. The CDR3 has 13 amino acids. Trimming cost V 8 bases and J 6 bases; bases outside gene matches: 7. For the CDR3, the DNA is TGTGCCATCGGGCGGGAGGAGGACGATACGCAGTATTTT. Its protein is CAIGREEDDTQYF.

This chain joins TRBV7-3 and TRBJ2-2, with 11 bases that match TRBD2. The CDR3 totals 17 residues. The V and J ends lost 4 bases and 6 bases, in that order; junction bases with no gene match: 10. Germline assignment: CDR1 SGHTA and CDR2 FQGTGA. The CDR3 DNA sequence: TGTGCCAGCAGCTCCTCCCGACTAGCGGGATACCCCGGGGAGCTGTTTTTT. The encoded protein is CASSSSRLAGYPGELFF.

This CDR3 is CASNPRWGDTQYF. Written as DNA, the CDR3 is TGTGCCAGTAACCCCCGCTGGGGAGATACGCAGTATTTT. This chain uses TRBV19 with TRBJ2-3; D remains unclear. In germline, CDR1 is LNHDA, CDR2 SQIVND (reference sequence). The CDR3 sequence is 13 residues long. With 7 bases removed from V and 5 bases from J, the gap between germline ends came to 13 bases. Based on the CDR3 plus reference TRBV19 and TRBJ2-3, the full variable domain is DGGITQSPKYLFRKEGQNVTLSCEQNLNHDAMYWYRQDPGQGLRLIYYSQIVNDFQKGDIAEGYSVSREKKESFPLTVTSAQKNPTAFYLCASNPRWGDTQYFGPGTRLTVL.

This clone was seen a single time. The gene calls are TRBV2 and TRBJ2-3, with 7 bases identical to TRBD1. The CDR3 loop spans 19 amino acids. The V segment lost 6 bases and the J segment 3 bases; nucleotides outside the gene matches: 21. CDR1 is SNHLY, CDR2 FYNNEI, per germline. CDR3 DNA: TGTGCCAGCAGGTACCCAATTTACCCGGGACAGCAAAAGACAGATACGCAGTATTTT. Its translation: CASRYPIYPGQQKTDTQYF.

This clone was picked up one time. The CDR3 reads CASSQDLLAYEQYF. The CDR3 region has the DNA TGTGCCAGCAGCCAAGATCTACTAGCGTACGAGCAGTACTTC. The chain joins TRBV3-1 (or the pseudogene TRBV3-2) to TRBJ2-7; 7 bases are a match to TRBD2. The CDR3 is 14 residues long. V lost 0 bases to trimming and J lost 4 bases; unmatched junction nucleotides: 3. Germline V gene lookup returns CDR1 LGHDT and CDR2 YNNKEL (reference sequence).

This clone was found a few times. The rearrangement joins TRBV24-1 to TRBJ2-1, with a possible D match to TRBD2 (6 bases). The V gene's germline CDR1 is KGHDR and CDR2 SFDVKD. The CDR3 runs 12 residues. Trimming shortened V by 5 bases and J by 7 bases, and 8 bases separated the two germline ends. The DNA of the CDR3 is TGTGCCACCAGTGCGGCGGGGAATGAGCAGTTCTTC. Amino acid sequence: CATSAAGNEQFF.

This clone was counted only a few times. Here the CDR3 reads CASSLQREGYNEQFF. In nucleotides, the CDR3 is TGTGCCAGCAGCTTACAGCGGGAGGGATACAATGAGCAGTTCTTC. V is TRBV7-9 and J is TRBJ2-1; the match to TRBD2 covers 10 bases. V dropped 2 bases and J dropped 4; count of bases not matched to a gene: 2. The germline gives CDR1 SEHNR, CDR2 FQNEAQ (reference sequence). This CDR3 has 15 amino acids.

This clone has a single count. The chain is built from TRBV5-1 and TRBJ2-3; D could derive from TRBD1 or TRBD2 (7 bases each). CDR1 is SGHRS, CDR2 YFSETQ, per germline. Trimming removed 4 bases from V and 3 bases from J, with 15 bases in between. This CDR3 region has 15 residues. The CDR3: CASSGNRGGTDTQYF. The CDR3, as DNA: TGCGCCAGCAGCGGAAACAGGGGAGGGACAGATACGCAGTATTTT.

The chain combines TRBV4-1 with TRBJ1-6, with D possibly being TRBD1 (5 bases). Trimming removed 8 bases at V and 5 bases at J, with 19 bases between. This CDR3 has 16 amino acids. Germline CDR1 is MGHRA and CDR2 is YSYEKL. The CDR3 loop is CASGPSGGSNNSPLHF. Here the CDR3 DNA reads TGCGCCAGCGGTCCTAGTGGGGGATCTAATAATTCACCCCTCCACTTT.

V gene TRBV24-1 combines with J gene TRBJ2-3; TRBD2 aligns across 14 bases. The CDR3 length is 19 residues. Germline V CDR1 and CDR2: KGHDR, SFDVKD. The V and J ends lost 4 bases and 1 base, in that order; junction bases with no gene match: 9. CDR3 coding DNA: TGTGCCACCAGTGACCCTACGGGACTAGCGGGAGTGGGCACAGATACGCAGTATTTT. It specifies CATSDPTGLAGVGTDTQYF.

The chain is built from TRBV28 and TRBJ1-2, with TRBD1 identical over 10 bases. CDR3 length: 15 residues. Germline V CDR1 and CDR2: MDHEN, SYDVKM. V lost 4 bases, J lost 3 bases, and 5 bases stayed unmatched. The CDR3 loop is CASSSGQGIDYGYTF. Here the CDR3 DNA reads TGTGCCAGCAGTTCGGGACAGGGGATAGACTATGGCTACACCTTC.

This chain connects TRBV5-6 to TRBJ1-4, with no clear D. The CDR3 totals 13 residues. Germline CDR1 reads SGHDT; CDR2 reads YYEEEE. Trimming removed 0 bases at V and 4 bases at J, with 4 bases between. CDR3 sequence reads: CASSLVGNEKLFF. As DNA, the CDR3 is TGTGCCAGCAGCTTGGTGGGTAATGAAAAACTGTTTTTT.

The chain couples TRBV24-1 to TRBJ2-1; TRBD1 matches 9 bases. The trim removed 9 bases at V and 7 bases at J, leaving 9 bases unmatched. The CDR3 runs to 14 residues. CDR1 and CDR2 from the germline V gene are KGHDR and SFDVKD. The CDR3 loop is CATSNNRGLNEQFF. For the CDR3, the DNA is TGTGCCACCTCAAATAACAGGGGGCTGAATGAGCAGTTCTTC.

V and J are TRBV5-1 and TRBJ1-1, with D uncertain. The CDR3 is made up of 14 amino acids. The germline CDR1 and CDR2 sequences are SGHRS and YFSETQ. Trimming took 0 bases from V and 2 from J, leaving 8 bases between them. The CDR3 region has the DNA TGCGCCAGCAGCTTGGACAGCCTAAACACTGAAGCTTTCTTT. Its protein is CASSLDSLNTEAFF. The whole variable domain, filled in from reference TRBV5-1 and TRBJ1-1, reads KAGVTQTPRYLIKTRGQQVTLSCSPISGHRSVSWYQQTPGQGLQFLFEYFSETQRNKGNFPGRFSGRQFSNSRSEMNVSTLELGDSALYLCASSLDSLNTEAFFGQGTRLTVV.

V gene TRBV19 combines with J gene TRBJ2-3; either TRBD1 or TRBD2 may fit D (6 bases each). Per the germline V gene, CDR1 is LNHDA and CDR2 is SQIVND (reference sequence). This CDR3 contains 14 residues. V gave up 4 bases and J gave up 9 bases, with 17 bases separating them. This chain's CDR3 is CASSSGNGGETQYF. CDR3 nucleotide sequence: TGTGCCAGTAGTAGCGGCAACGGGGGCGAGACGCAGTATTTT.

This chain links TRBV14 with TRBJ2-2; possibly TRBD2 for D (6 bases). V was clipped by 2 bases and J by 6 bases, with 10 bases between them. In germline, CDR1 is SGHDN, CDR2 FVKESK. CDR3 size: 14 residues. The CDR3 sequence: CASSQLGGAGELFF. For the CDR3, the DNA is TGTGCCAGCAGCCAACTTGGAGGGGCCGGGGAGCTGTTTTTT.

This clone was found a few times. The chain uses TRBV30 and TRBJ1-1, with D perhaps TRBD1 (6 bases). Germline V gene data show CDR1 as GTSNPN and CDR2 as SVGIG (reference sequence). The CDR3 extends over 13 amino acids. V dropped 0 bases and J dropped 3 bases, with 8 bases sitting between them. CDR3 loop: CAWSVQGDTEAFF. The DNA for the CDR3 is TGTGCCTGGAGTGTACAGGGCGACACTGAAGCTTTCTTT.

This clone appeared a single time. The V and J genes are TRBV3-1 (or the pseudogene TRBV3-2) and TRBJ2-1; unclear D gene. Germline loops: CDR1 LGHDT, CDR2 YNNKEL (reference sequence). V lost 2 bases, J lost 0 bases, and 8 bases lay in between. There are 15 residues in the CDR3. CDR3 in amino acids: CASSQSRASYNEQFF. In DNA form, the CDR3 reads TGTGCCAGCAGCCAATCTCGGGCCTCCTACAATGAGCAGTTCTTC.

J is TRBJ2-7 and V is TRBV18, with 7 bases that match TRBD2. The J segment lost 3 bases and the V segment lost 3 bases, leaving 8 bases of the junction unmatched. Germline V gene data show CDR1 as KGHSH and CDR2 as LQKENI. The CDR3 spans 15 residues. The CDR3 region has the DNA TGTGCCAGCTCACCCCGGGGAGGGTTCGACTACGAGCAGTACTTC. Protein product: CASSPRGGFDYEQYF.

V gene TRBV7-8 combines with J gene TRBJ2-5; 8 bases align to TRBD2. The CDR3 totals 16 residues. Per the germline V gene, CDR1 is SGHVS and CDR2 is FQNEAQ. The ends lost 4 bases at V and 7 bases at J; junction bases unmatched: 14. As DNA, the CDR3 is TGTGCCAGCAGCTCTAAACGACTAGCGAACAAGAGGACCCAGTACTTC. Its protein product is CASSSKRLANKRTQYF.

This chain uses TRBV9 with TRBJ2-5; D gene unclear. CDR1 and CDR2 from the germline V gene are SGDLS and YYNGEE. This CDR3 spans 12 amino acids. With 3 bases removed from V and 8 bases from J, the gap between germline ends came to 11 bases. CDR3: CASSANYGTQYF. The CDR3, as DNA: TGTGCCAGCAGCGCAAACTACGGAACCCAGTACTTC.

This chain links TRBV3-1 (or the pseudogene TRBV3-2) with TRBJ2-7; D ambiguous. The V gene's germline CDR1 is LGHDT and CDR2 YNNKEL (reference sequence). This CDR3 has 15 residues. V dropped 3 bases and J dropped 5 bases, with 17 bases sitting between them. CDR3 sequence (DNA): TGTGCCAGCAGCCATGTTCCCCTACCCCTAGACGAGCAGTACTTC. It specifies CASSHVPLPLDEQYF.

This chain links TRBV6-6 with TRBJ1-2, with a possible D match to TRBD1 (5 bases). Germline V gene lookup returns CDR1 MNHNY and CDR2 SVGAGI (reference sequence). V dropped 2 bases and J dropped 5 bases, with 12 bases sitting between them. CDR3 length: 14 amino acids. CDR3 sequence reads: CASSYVVRAYGYTF. CDR3 nucleotide sequence: TGTGCCAGCAGTTACGTCGTCAGGGCATATGGCTACACCTTC.

The rearrangement joins TRBV5-1 to TRBJ1-1; TRBD1 aligns across 11 bases. The J segment lost 5 bases and the V segment lost 4 bases, leaving 4 bases of the junction unmatched. Germline V gives CDR1 SGHRS, CDR2 YFSETQ. This CDR3 has 14 amino acids. CDR3 DNA sequence: TGCGCCAGCAGCGCGGACAGGGGGCAGACTGAAGCTTTCTTT. Residues: CASSADRGQTEAFF. Looking up the rest from reference TRBV5-1 and TRBJ1-1 gives the full variable domain: KAGVTQTPRYLIKTRGQQVTLSCSPISGHRSVSWYQQTPGQGLQFLFEYFSETQRNKGNFPGRFSGRQFSNSRSEMNVSTLELGDSALYLCASSADRGQTEAFFGQGTRLTVV.

The chain joins TRBV7-9 to TRBJ1-1; weak D call: TRBD1 (5 bases). Trimming stripped 7 bases from V and 6 bases from J, with 21 bases between. CDR3 size: 15 residues. In germline, CDR1 is SEHNR, CDR2 FQNEAQ (reference sequence). This CDR3 reads CASTIGSGGVPEAFF. In DNA form, the CDR3 reads TGTGCCAGCACCATAGGTTCCGGGGGTGTCCCTGAAGCTTTCTTT.

The chain couples TRBV9 to TRBJ2-3; D gene uncertain. V was pared by 1 base and J by 6 bases, with 12 bases between. This CDR3 region has 14 residues. Looked up from germline, CDR1 is SGDLS and CDR2 is YYNGEE. The CDR3 region has the DNA TGTGCCAGCAGCGTAAACCCGTTTTCCGATACGCAGTATTTT. It specifies CASSVNPFSDTQYF.

DNA of the CDR3: TGTGCCAGCAGCTTGGACGGGGCGGGCTCTGGAAACACCATATATTTT. Protein: CASSLDGAGSGNTIYF. This chain links TRBV5-6 with TRBJ1-3; D might be TRBD1 (5 bases). With 0 bases removed from V and 0 bases from J, the gap between germline ends came to 10 bases. The CDR3 is 16 residues long. From germline, CDR1 is SGHDT and CDR2 YYEEEE.

This clone is labeled large. The chain employs TRBV27 and TRBJ2-6; 8 bases fit TRBD1. V dropped 0 bases and J dropped 7; count of bases not matched to a gene: 2. There are 15 residues in the CDR3. Germline V gives CDR1 MNHEY, CDR2 SMNVEV (reference sequence). CDR3 loop: CASSLSTGVANVLTF. As DNA, the CDR3 is TGTGCCAGCAGTTTATCGACAGGGGTTGCCAACGTCCTGACTTTC. Complete variable domain (other parts from reference TRBV27 and TRBJ2-6): EAQVTQNPRYLITVTGKKLTVTCSQNMNHEYMSWYRQDPGLGLRQIYYSMNVEVTDKGDVPEGYKVSRKEKRNFPLILESPSPNQTSLYFCASSLSTGVANVLTFGAGSRLTVL.

This clone was picked up one time. V and J are TRBV18 and TRBJ1-1, with 7 bases lining up with TRBD1. Germline V CDR1 and CDR2: KGHSH, LQKENI. There are 14 residues in the CDR3. The ends lost 1 base at V and 4 bases at J; junction bases unmatched: 3. The CDR3 sequence is CASSPRQGVTEAFF. The DNA of the CDR3 is TGTGCCAGCTCACCACGGCAGGGGGTCACTGAAGCTTTCTTT. Combining the CDR3 with reference TRBV18 and TRBJ1-1 gives the whole variable domain NAGVMQNPRHLVRRRGQEARLRCSPMKGHSHVYWYRQLPEEGLKFMVYLQKENIIDESGMPKERFSAEFPKEGPSILRIQQVVRGDSAAYFCASSPRQGVTEAFFGQGTRLTVV.